The 29 T cell receptor beta chains presented below share a single source sample, sequenced in a study of radiotherapy plus CTLA-4 blockade in lung cancer. Sequencing used immunoSEQ multiplex PCR; TCRdb keeps in-frame clones, though not all of them. The data contain tens of thousands of clones, about 81% of them singletons. Specimen: peripheral blood, collected from a patient treated with radiotherapy plus ipilimumab. The receptors shown here come from a human donor with non-small cell lung cancer that progressed on radiotherapy plus ipilimumab.

V gene TRBV7-2 combines with J gene TRBJ1-5, with 8 nucleotides matching TRBD1. Losses at the gene ends were 5 bases for V and 3 bases for J; bases not matched to a gene: 6. CDR1 and CDR2 from the germline V gene are SGHTA and FQGNSA. There are 15 residues in the CDR3. The DNA for the CDR3 is TGTGCCAGCAGCATGGACAGGGCAGTCAATCAGCCCCAGCATTTT. As protein: CASSMDRAVNQPQHF.

The chain couples TRBV5-5 to TRBJ2-6; D is possibly TRBD1 (6 bases). Germline V gene data show CDR1 as SGHKS and CDR2 as YYEKEE (reference sequence). The CDR3 loop spans 16 amino acids. V lost 2 bases, J lost 0 bases, and 9 bases lay in between. The CDR3 DNA reads as TGTGCCAGCAGCTTCGTCAGGGGCTCTGGGGCCAACGTCCTGACTTTC. It specifies CASSFVRGSGANVLTF. The full variable domain, its missing parts supplied by reference TRBV5-5 and TRBJ2-6, is DAGVTQSPTHLIKTRGQQVTLRCSPISGHKSVSWYQQVLGQGPQFIFQYYEKEERGRGNFPDRFSARQFPNYSSELNVNALLLGDSALYLCASSFVRGSGANVLTFGAGSRLTVL.

The gene calls are TRBV5-5 and TRBJ2-5; 8 bases are shared with TRBD2. V was pared by 3 bases and J by 2 bases, with 3 bases of the junction left unmatched. The CDR3 is 14 amino acids. Germline CDR1 is SGHKS and CDR2 is YYEKEE (reference sequence). Here the CDR3 DNA reads TGTGCCAGCAGCTCCGGGGGGGTACAAGAGACCCAGTACTTC. Residues: CASSSGGVQETQYF.

This clone was seen only a few times. This sequence joins TRBV2 and TRBJ1-5; a possible D gene is TRBD1 (5 bases). Trimming removed 7 bases at V and 0 bases at J, with 7 bases between. CDR1 and CDR2 (germline): SNHLY, FYNNEI. CDR3 length: 13 residues. CDR3 bases: TGTGCCAGCAAGGACATTAGCAATCAGCCCCAGCATTTT. This sequence encodes CASKDISNQPQHF. Complete variable domain (other parts from reference TRBV2 and TRBJ1-5): EPEVTQTPSHQVTQMGQEVILRCVPISNHLYFYWYRQILGQKVEFLVSFYNNEISEKSEIFDDQFSVERPDGSNFTLKIRSTKLEDSAMYFCASKDISNQPQHFGDGTRLSIL.

CDR3 sequence (DNA): TGTGCCAGCAGTGCAGAGGGAAGCAATCAGCCCCAGCATTTT. Translation gives CASSAEGSNQPQHF. The chain joins TRBV2 to TRBJ1-5, with D unresolved. V lost 4 bases and J lost 1, with 8 bases in between. Germline assignment: CDR1 SNHLY and CDR2 FYNNEI. This CDR3 is built from 14 residues. Looking up the rest from reference TRBV2 and TRBJ1-5 gives the full variable domain: EPEVTQTPSHQVTQMGQEVILRCVPISNHLYFYWYRQILGQKVEFLVSFYNNEISEKSEIFDDQFSVERPDGSNFTLKIRSTKLEDSAMYFCASSAEGSNQPQHFGDGTRLSIL.

The chain joins TRBV6-5 to TRBJ2-7, with D possibly being TRBD1 (5 bases). V was shortened by 5 bases and J by 2 bases, with 13 bases between the two germline ends. This CDR3 comprises 14 residues. CDR1 and CDR2 from the germline V gene are MNHEY and SVGAGI. CDR3 loop: CASSGTGGPYEQYF. The CDR3 DNA reads TGTGCCAGCAGTGGTACAGGCGGCCCCTACGAGCAGTACTTC.

This chain links TRBV4-3 with TRBJ2-1; D ambiguous. Germline V CDR1 and CDR2: LGHNA, YSLEER. The V gene lost 0 bases and the J gene lost 8 bases, with 14 bases spanning the gap. This CDR3 has 15 residues. The CDR3, as DNA: TGCGCCAGCAGCCAAGAACCTACCCCCTTTGATGAGCAGTTCTTC. This gives the protein CASSQEPTPFDEQFF.

This clone was observed a handful of times. The chain has TRBV2 and TRBJ1-1; tentatively, D is TRBD1 (5 bases). Per germline, CDR1 SNHLY and CDR2 FYNNEI. The V end was cut by 3 bases, the J end by 4 bases, with 15 bases between. The CDR3 contains 15 residues. The CDR3 nucleotides read TGTGCCAGCAGTGAGGGGCAGGGAGGATCCACTGAAGCTTTCTTT. This codes for CASSEGQGGSTEAFF.

The chain has TRBV6-5 and TRBJ2-7, with 7 bases fitting TRBD1. Germline CDR1 is MNHEY and CDR2 is SVGAGI. J lost 3 bases, V lost 8 bases, and 7 bases had no gene match. This CDR3 is 13 amino acids long. The CDR3 loop is CASALDRVYEQYF. For the CDR3, the DNA is TGTGCCAGCGCGCTAGACAGGGTCTACGAGCAGTACTTC.

The chain is built from TRBV6-6 and TRBJ2-7; possible D gene TRBD1, 6 bases. Trimming cost V 10 bases and J 3 bases, with 16 bases left between them. Per germline, CDR1 MNHNY and CDR2 SVGAGI (reference sequence). The CDR3 totals 13 residues. CDR3 DNA sequence: TGTGCCATCTCGCACGGACAGAACTACGAGCAGTACTTC. As protein: CAISHGQNYEQYF.

The chain carries TRBV29-1 and TRBJ1-1; 8 nucleotides align to TRBD1. Germline lookup yields CDR1 SQVTM and CDR2 ANQGSEA. After removal of 3 bases from V and 6 bases from J, the junction contained 6 bases not matched to a gene. The CDR3 extends over 13 amino acids. Here the CDR3 DNA reads TGCAGCGTTGACCGGACAGGGATGGCTGAAGCTTTCTTT. Translating gives CSVDRTGMAEAFF.

The count of this clone is one. The V gene is TRBV29-1, the J gene TRBJ2-3, with 10 bases matching TRBD2. Per germline, CDR1 SQVTM and CDR2 ANQGSEA. This CDR3 spans 15 amino acids. V was clipped by 6 bases and J by 1 base; unmatched bases: 7. CDR3 in DNA: TGCAGCGTCTCCGGACTAGCGGCGGGCACAGATACGCAGTATTTT. Protein: CSVSGLAAGTDTQYF.

V usage is TRBV6-1 and J usage is TRBJ1-3; D uncertain. Per the germline V gene, CDR1 is MNHNS and CDR2 is SASEGT. The V end lost 2 bases, the J end lost 1 base, and 12 bases lay between the germline ends. The CDR3 consists of 16 residues. DNA of the CDR3: TGTGCCAGCAGTGAATCGGCAGGCCGTTCTGGAAACACCATATATTTT. Translation: CASSESAGRSGNTIYF.

As DNA, the CDR3 is TGTGCCACCCGGCGGGGAGGGGAGACCCAGTACTTC. Translated: CATRRGGETQYF. The rearrangement links TRBV25-1 to TRBJ2-5; TRBD2 matches 7 bases. The germline CDR1 and CDR2 sequences are MGHDK and SYGVNS. The CDR3 totals 12 residues. The V segment lost 10 bases and the J segment 5 bases; nucleotides outside the gene matches: 7. The complete variable domain, with remaining parts taken from reference TRBV25-1 and TRBJ2-5, reads EADIYQTPRYLVIGTGKKITLECSQTMGHDKMYWYQQDPGMELHLIHYSYGVNSTEKGDLSSESTVSRIRTEHFPLTLESARPSHTSQYLCATRRGGETQYFGPGTRLLVL.

The chain is built from TRBV6-5 and TRBJ1-1; D is ambiguous. Germline V lookup: CDR1 MNHEY, CDR2 SVGAGI. V was shortened by 4 bases and J by 1 base, with 7 bases between the two germline ends. This CDR3 is built from 13 residues. CDR3 sequence (DNA): TGTGCCAGCAGTTCAAATCCGAACACTGAAGCTTTCTTT. Amino acid sequence: CASSSNPNTEAFF.

In the case of this clone: Germline and junction disagree at one end, which may indicate a read error. The sample carries other DNA sequences with the same CDR3. V gene TRBV10-3 combines with J gene TRBJ1-1; 8 bases fit TRBD1. Germline CDR1 is ENHRY and CDR2 is SYGVKD. This CDR3 comprises 12 residues. The CDR3 loop is CAVRTGTTEAFF. CDR3 in DNA: TGTGCCGTCAGGACAGGGACCACTGAAGCTTTCTTC.

This chain joins TRBV9 and TRBJ1-3; 10 bases line up with TRBD1. Germline values: CDR1 SGDLS, CDR2 YYNGEE. The J segment lost 1 base and the V segment lost 0 bases, leaving 1 base of the junction unmatched. The CDR3 totals 16 residues. The CDR3 here is CASSVGDRGSGNTIYF. The CDR3 DNA sequence: TGTGCCAGCAGCGTAGGGGACAGGGGATCTGGAAACACCATATATTTT.

The chain joins TRBV2 to TRBJ2-3; TRBD1 is a possible D gene (6 bases). The V gene lost 3 bases and the J gene lost 3 bases, with 19 bases spanning the gap. Germline V gene lookup returns CDR1 SNHLY and CDR2 FYNNEI. The CDR3 loop spans 17 amino acids. CDR3 sequence reads: CASSDPTGWGVTDTQYF. CDR3 nucleotide sequence: TGTGCCAGCAGTGACCCGACAGGCTGGGGTGTTACAGATACGCAGTATTTT.

The chain couples TRBV2 to TRBJ2-1; 8 nucleotides match TRBD1. The CDR3 covers 17 residues. V shed 4 bases, J shed 4 bases, and the junction held 12 bases outside the gene matches. Germline loops: CDR1 SNHLY, CDR2 FYNNEI. The CDR3 nucleotides read TGTGCCAGCAGTGGACGACAGGGGTCTTCATGGTACAATGAGCAGTTCTTC. As protein: CASSGRQGSSWYNEQFF.

V is TRBV7-6 and J is TRBJ2-1; TRBD2 matches 10 bases. J was trimmed by 4 bases and V by 0 bases; bases with no gene match: 9. The germline V gene encodes CDR1 SGHVS and CDR2 FNYEAQ. The length of the CDR3 is 18 residues. Here the CDR3 reads CASSLAPGGSGGYNEQFF. DNA for the CDR3: TGTGCCAGCAGCTTAGCCCCTGGGGGTAGCGGGGGGTACAATGAGCAGTTCTTC.

This chain connects TRBV27 to TRBJ2-6, with D possibly matching TRBD1 (6 bases). Between the trimmed V and J ends, which lost 4 bases and 0 bases, there was a span of 16 bases. CDR1 and CDR2 from the germline V gene are MNHEY and SMNVEV (reference sequence). This CDR3 spans 18 amino acids. CDR3 sequence: CASSSTGTWLSGANVLTF. In nucleotides, the CDR3 is TGTGCCAGCAGTTCCACCGGGACATGGCTCTCTGGGGCCAACGTCCTGACTTTC.

The V call is TRBV2, the J call TRBJ1-2; TRBD1 matches at 8 bases. Germline-derived CDR1 and CDR2 are SNHLY and FYNNEI. With 4 bases clipped from V and 6 bases from J, the junction kept 10 bases outside the gene matches. The CDR3 totals 15 residues. The CDR3 sequence is CASSVQAGGVNGYTF. The CDR3 nucleotides read TGTGCCAGCAGTGTTCAGGCAGGGGGCGTGAATGGCTACACCTTC.

The chain combines TRBV19 with TRBJ2-7, with 9 positions matching TRBD1. The V and J ends lost 5 bases and 5 bases, in that order; junction bases with no gene match: 10. This CDR3 has 15 residues. Germline assignment: CDR1 LNHDA and CDR2 SQIVND (reference sequence). The CDR3 DNA is TGTGCCAGTAGTGTCAACAGGGGGCAAGTCGACGAGCAGTACTTC. Amino acid sequence: CASSVNRGQVDEQYF. Full variable domain (missing parts from reference TRBV19 and TRBJ2-7): DGGITQSPKYLFRKEGQNVTLSCEQNLNHDAMYWYRQDPGQGLRLIYYSQIVNDFQKGDIAEGYSVSREKKESFPLTVTSAQKNPTAFYLCASSVNRGQVDEQYFGPGTRLTVT.

The rearrangement joins TRBV6-1 to TRBJ1-2; 9 nucleotides agree with TRBD1. V trimming: 5 bases; J trimming: 6 bases; junction bases outside the gene matches: 4. CDR1 MNHNS and CDR2 SASEGT come from the germline V gene. This CDR3 contains 13 residues. CDR3 sequence reads: CASSPRTGDGYTF. DNA for the CDR3: TGTGCCAGCAGTCCCCGGACAGGGGATGGCTACACCTTC.

This clone came up a few times. The chain links TRBV9 to TRBJ1-3; no firm D call. CDR1 SGDLS and CDR2 YYNGEE come from the germline V gene. The CDR3 extends over 15 amino acids. V shed 3 bases and J shed 0 bases, with 10 bases lying between them. CDR3 sequence (DNA): TGTGCCAGCAGCGCCGGAGTCAGCTCTGGAAACACCATATATTTT. The encoded protein is CASSAGVSSGNTIYF.

The CDR3 spells CASSFLGRGLWVGTEAFF. In DNA form, the CDR3 reads TGTGCCAGCAGTTTTTTAGGTAGGGGGCTCTGGGTGGGAACTGAAGCTTTCTTT. The chain is built from TRBV27 and TRBJ1-1, with 7 nucleotides matching TRBD1. Germline CDR1 is MNHEY and CDR2 is SMNVEV (reference sequence). V lost 3 bases to trimming and J lost 5 bases; unmatched junction nucleotides: 18. The CDR3 runs to 18 residues.

This chain joins TRBV2 and TRBJ1-3, with a possible D match to TRBD1 (5 bases). The V and J ends lost 3 bases and 3 bases respectively, with 9 bases between them. CDR3 length equals 14 residues. Germline lookup yields CDR1 SNHLY and CDR2 FYNNEI. Here the CDR3 reads CASSDRVDGNTIYF. The DNA for the CDR3 is TGTGCCAGCAGTGACAGGGTAGATGGAAACACCATATATTTT.

The chain uses TRBV2 and TRBJ2-5; tentative D call: TRBD1 (6 bases). V lost 6 bases and J 4 bases, leaving 12 bases between the germline ends. The germline V gene has CDR1 SNHLY and CDR2 FYNNEI. This CDR3 is 13 amino acids long. The CDR3, as DNA: TGTGCCAGCAGCCAGGGCAGGGGAGAGACCCAGTACTTC. Protein: CASSQGRGETQYF.

The genes are TRBV5-1 and TRBJ2-7; TRBD1 agrees at 7 bases. CDR1 and CDR2 from the germline V gene are SGHRS and YFSETQ. The junction had 6 bases not matched to a gene; V was cut back by 4 bases and J by 2 bases. The CDR3 sequence is 14 residues long. CDR3 sequence (DNA): TGCGCCAGCAGCGGACGACAGGGTGCCTACGAGCAGTACTTC. Protein: CASSGRQGAYEQYF.